These 3 T cell receptor beta chains were sequenced from one sample in a study of molecular identifiers for immune sequencing clone quantification. TCRdb redid the calling of the PCR reads with MiXCR, one entry per CDR3 protein. The sample lists approximately 60,000 distinct CDR3 sequences, 19% occurring once. The specimen was naive CD8+ T cells from blood, with Jurkat cell RNA spiked in. Sample subset: FACS-sorted CD8+CD4-CCR7+CD45RA+ naive T cells. These receptors were taken from a human donor in good health. Some libraries in this study had Jurkat cell RNA spiked in.

This clonotype was seen at least ten times. The rearrangement joins TRBV19 to TRBJ2-7; TRBD2 agrees at 11 bases. The V segment lost 9 bases and the J segment 6 bases; nucleotides outside the gene matches: 13. There are 15 residues in the CDR3. Germline assignment: CDR1 LNHDA and CDR2 SQIVND (reference sequence). CDR3 nucleotide sequence: TGTGCCAGGCGTACTAGCGGGAGTAAGTTCGTCGAGCAGTACTTC. This codes for CARRTSGSKFVEQYF.

Many counts were recorded for this clonotype. The V call is TRBV11-1, the J call TRBJ2-5; TRBD2 matches at 7 bases. Trimming cost V 5 bases and J 3 bases; bases outside gene matches: 6. Germline V gene data show CDR1 as SGHAT and CDR2 as FQDESV (reference sequence). The CDR3 is 14 amino acids. In DNA form, the CDR3 reads TGTGCCAGCAGCCCTCGACTAGCTGAAGAGACCCAGTACTTC. Protein: CASSPRLAEETQYF.

This chain joins TRBV5-3 and TRBJ1-1; tentative D call: TRBD1 (5 bases). TRBV5-3 is known as an ORF, though its function is uncertain. The V and J ends lost 8 bases and 6 bases respectively, with 20 bases between them. This CDR3 spans 14 amino acids. CDR3 sequence reads: CASGLGTVNPEAFF. The DNA for the CDR3 is TGTGCCAGCGGCTTGGGGACGGTTAACCCTGAAGCTTTCTTT.